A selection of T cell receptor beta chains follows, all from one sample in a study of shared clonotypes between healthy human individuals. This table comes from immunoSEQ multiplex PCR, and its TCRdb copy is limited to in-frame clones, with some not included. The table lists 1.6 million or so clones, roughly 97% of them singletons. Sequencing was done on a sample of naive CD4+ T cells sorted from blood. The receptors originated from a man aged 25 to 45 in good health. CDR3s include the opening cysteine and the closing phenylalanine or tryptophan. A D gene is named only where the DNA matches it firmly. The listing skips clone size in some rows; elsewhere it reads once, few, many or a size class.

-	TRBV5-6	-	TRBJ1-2	CASLRQQINYGYTF	TGTGCCAGCCTTAGACAGCAAATAAACTATGGCTACACCTTC
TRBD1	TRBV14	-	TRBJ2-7	CASVDRGMTYEQYF	TGTGCCAGTGTCGACAGGGGGATGACCTACGAGCAGTACTTC
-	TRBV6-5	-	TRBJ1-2	CASSYGPGGYTF	TGTGCCAGCAGTTACGGGCCTGGTGGCTACACCTTC
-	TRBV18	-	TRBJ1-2	CASSGIGVRGGYTF	TGTGCCAGCTCCGGTATCGGGGTCCGAGGAGGCTACACCTTC
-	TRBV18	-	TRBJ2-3	CASSPPMLGQTDTQYF	TGTGCCAGCTCACCACCAATGTTAGGTCAGACAGATACGCAGTATTTT
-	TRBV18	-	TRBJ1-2	CASSPPQGEGYTF	TGTGCCAGCTCACCACCTCAGGGTGAGGGCTACACCTTC
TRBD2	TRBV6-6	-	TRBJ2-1	CASSWTSGSSNEQFF	TGTGCCAGCAGTTGGACTAGCGGGAGTAGCAATGAGCAGTTCTTC
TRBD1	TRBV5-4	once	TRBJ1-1	CASSIPTGTATEAFF	TGTGCCAGCAGCATCCCGACAGGGACGGCCACTGAAGCTTTCTTT
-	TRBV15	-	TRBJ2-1	CATSIGLYGEQFF	TGTGCCACCAGCATTGGGCTTTATGGTGAGCAGTTCTTC
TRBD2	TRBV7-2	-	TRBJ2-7	CASSPDTSGRGTEQYF	TGTGCCAGCAGCCCGGATACTAGCGGGAGGGGAACCGAGCAGTACTTC
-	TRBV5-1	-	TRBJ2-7	CASSLARTYEQYF	TGCGCCAGCAGCTTGGCCCGGACCTACGAGCAGTACTTC
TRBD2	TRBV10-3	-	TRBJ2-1	CAISDGLAGALDEQFF	TGTGCCATCAGTGACGGACTAGCGGGAGCCCTCGATGAGCAGTTCTTC
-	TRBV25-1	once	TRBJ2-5	CASSEPRQDQETQYF	TGTGCCAGCAGTGAACCCAGACAGGATCAAGAGACCCAGTACTTC
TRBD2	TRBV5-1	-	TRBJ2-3	CASSLMGGPGDTQYF	TGCGCCAGCAGCTTAATGGGAGGGCCGGGAGATACGCAGTATTTT
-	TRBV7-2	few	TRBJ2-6	CASSLDLSGANVLTF	TGTGCCAGCAGCTTAGATCTCTCTGGGGCCAACGTCCTGACTTTC
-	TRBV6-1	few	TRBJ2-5	CASRMQGRVETQYF	TGTGCCAGCAGGATGCAGGGAAGGGTCGAGACCCAGTACTTC
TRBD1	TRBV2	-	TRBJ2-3	CASKFPGTGRETSTDTQYF	TGTGCCAGCAAATTCCCCGGGACAGGGAGGGAGACTAGCACAGATACGCAGTATTTT
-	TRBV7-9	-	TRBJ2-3	CASSLYEVAVPDTQYF	TGTGCCAGCAGCTTATACGAGGTCGCTGTCCCAGATACGCAGTATTTT
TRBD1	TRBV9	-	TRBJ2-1	CASSPGTGTYNEQFF	TGTGCCAGCAGCCCTGGGACAGGGACCTACAATGAGCAGTTCTTC
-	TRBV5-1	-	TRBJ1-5	CASSLDINQPQHF	TGCGCCAGCAGCCTGGACATAAATCAGCCCCAGCATTTT
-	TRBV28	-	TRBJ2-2	CASSLGDPATGELFF	TGTGCCAGCAGTTTAGGGGACCCCGCCACCGGGGAGCTGTTTTTT
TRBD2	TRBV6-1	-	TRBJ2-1	CASSVDGRASGPNEQFF	TGTGCCAGCAGTGTCGATGGGCGGGCTAGCGGCCCCAATGAGCAGTTCTTC
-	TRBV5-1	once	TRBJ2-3	CASSLEVGRPTDTQYF	TGCGCCAGCAGCTTGGAGGTCGGCAGGCCCACAGATACGCAGTATTTT
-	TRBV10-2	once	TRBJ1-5	CASTSGVSRNQPQHF	TGCGCCAGCACCTCAGGGGTTTCGCGCAATCAGCCCCAGCATTTT
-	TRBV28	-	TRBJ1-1	CASSWAEVTEAFF	TGTGCCAGCAGTTGGGCGGAGGTCACTGAAGCTTTCTTT
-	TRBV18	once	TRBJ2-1	CASSPRLGTGKDEQFF	TGTGCCAGCTCCCCTCGCCTTGGGACTGGAAAGGATGAGCAGTTCTTC
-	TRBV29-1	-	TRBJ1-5	CSVGEHSNQPQHF	TGCAGCGTTGGGGAGCATAGCAATCAGCCCCAGCATTTT
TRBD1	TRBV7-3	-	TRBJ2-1	CASSTYKQGQGTYNEQFF	TGTGCCAGCAGCACGTACAAACAGGGACAGGGAACCTACAATGAGCAGTTCTTC